This entry lists 6 T cell receptor beta chains sequenced from one sample in a study of shared clonotypes between healthy human individuals. This table comes from immunoSEQ multiplex PCR, and its TCRdb copy is limited to in-frame clones, with some not included. The sample holds about 2.3 million clones, approximately 95% seen once. What was sequenced was naive CD4+ T cells from PBMCs. This sample's subset: CD45RA+ positively selected. The receptors come from a man between 18 and 29 years old in good health. Some clones in this sample may be carry-over from other donors' samples.

This rearrangement joins TRBV19 to TRBJ2-7, with a possible D match to TRBD1 (5 bases). Trimming removed 6 bases at V and 3 bases at J, with 18 bases between. The CDR3 loop spans 15 amino acids. Germline V gene data show CDR1 as LNHDA and CDR2 as SQIVND (reference sequence). CDR3 residues: CASSRIGNRGYEQYF. CDR3 coding DNA: TGTGCCAGTAGCCGAATCGGAAATAGGGGCTACGAGCAGTACTTC. Full variable domain (rest looked up from reference TRBV19 and TRBJ2-7): DGGITQSPKYLFRKEGQNVTLSCEQNLNHDAMYWYRQDPGQGLRLIYYSQIVNDFQKGDIAEGYSVSREKKESFPLTVTSAQKNPTAFYLCASSRIGNRGYEQYFGPGTRLTVT.

V usage is TRBV5-1 and J usage is TRBJ2-3, with TRBD1 matching 12 bases. The CDR3 contains 16 residues. Germline-derived CDR1 and CDR2 are SGHRS and YFSETQ. V lost 4 bases and J lost 4; bases outside the gene matches: 7. CDR3 DNA sequence: TGCGCCAGCAGCACCCTGGGGACAGGGGGCTCAGATACGCAGTATTTT. Translation gives CASSTLGTGGSDTQYF.

This clone has just a few counts. The chain has TRBV4-3 and TRBJ2-5; D gene unclear. This CDR3 region has 12 residues. V lost 0 bases, J lost 5 bases, and 4 bases lay in between. Germline V gene lookup returns CDR1 LGHNA and CDR2 YSLEER. Here the CDR3 reads CASSQEGETQYF. In DNA, the CDR3 is TGCGCCAGCAGCCAAGAAGGGGAGACCCAGTACTTC.

This chain joins TRBV27 and TRBJ2-3; maybe TRBD1 (5 bases). Germline V gene data show CDR1 as MNHEY and CDR2 as SMNVEV (reference sequence). There are 13 residues in the CDR3. V shed 6 bases and J shed 4 bases, with 11 bases lying between them. CDR3: CASRTVSADTQYF. CDR3 sequence (DNA): TGTGCCAGCAGGACAGTTAGTGCAGATACGCAGTATTTT.

This chain connects TRBV27 to TRBJ1-1; no firm D call. V was shortened by 5 bases and J by 2 bases, with 9 bases between the two germline ends. Germline V CDR1 and CDR2: MNHEY, SMNVEV (reference sequence). CDR3 length: 13 amino acids. Here the CDR3 DNA reads TGTGCCAGCAGTCCCCCCAGCAACACTGAAGCTTTCTTT. Translation: CASSPPSNTEAFF.

CDR3 nucleotides: TGTGCCAGTAGTATGATACTTAGAGGGACAGGAGCTTACGAGCAGTACTTC. It specifies CASSMILRGTGAYEQYF. The chain is built from TRBV19 and TRBJ2-7; 8 bases are shared with TRBD1. The CDR3 runs to 17 residues. V lost 3 bases and J lost 4; bases outside the gene matches: 14. CDR1 LNHDA and CDR2 SQIVND come from the germline V gene (reference sequence).